The 15 T cell receptor beta chains given below trace back to one sample, sequenced in a study of shared clonotypes between healthy human individuals. The table came from immunoSEQ multiplex PCR; TCRdb's copy has only in-frame clones and leaves some out. The data contain about a million clones, roughly 75% of them seen just once; the ten biggest clones take up approximately 1.5%. The sample was memory CD4+ T cells sorted from blood. The sample's subset: CD45RA-negative fraction. The receptors shown here come from a man between 18 and 29 years old in good health.

This chain links TRBV6-1 with TRBJ2-7; D not certain. The CDR3 totals 13 residues. Germline V gene lookup returns CDR1 MNHNS and CDR2 SASEGT. Between the trimmed V and J ends, which lost 3 bases and 7 bases, there was a span of 13 bases. The CDR3 region is CASSERRLREQYF. CDR3 sequence (DNA): TGTGCCAGCAGTGAGAGGCGGCTGAGGGAGCAGTACTTC.

Concerning this clone itself: The sample holds other DNA sequences that translate to the same CDR3. The chain carries TRBV19 and TRBJ1-5, with D possibly being TRBD1 (5 bases). Germline V CDR1 and CDR2: LNHDA, SQIVND (reference sequence). The germline V and J ends were trimmed by 5 bases and 4 bases, with 6 bases remaining between them. This CDR3 comprises 12 residues. Here the CDR3 reads CASSWGNQPQHF. DNA for the CDR3: TGTGCCAGTAGTTGGGGGAATCAGCCCCAGCATTTT.

This chain uses TRBV29-1 with TRBJ2-2, with D hard to call. The germline CDR1 and CDR2 sequences are SQVTM and ANQGSEA. Trimming took 5 bases from V and 3 from J, leaving 4 bases between them. CDR3 length: 11 residues. The DNA for the CDR3 is TGCAGCGTTAGGGACACCGGGGAGCTGTTTTTT. Protein sequence: CSVRDTGELFF.

The rearrangement links TRBV6-6 to TRBJ2-1, with a possible D match to TRBD1 (7 bases). The CDR3 has 16 amino acids. Trimming stripped 8 bases from V and 6 bases from J, with 23 bases between. The germline CDR1 and CDR2 sequences are MNHNY and SVGAGI (reference sequence). The CDR3 DNA is TGTGCCAGCCATATGATTAGGGGGCAGGGGGGCAATGAGCAGTTCTTC. As protein: CASHMIRGQGGNEQFF.

This clone was observed a handful of times. The CDR3 region has the DNA TGTGCCAGCAGTGAAGCGCAATCCCTTGTTGAGCAGTTCTTC. Amino acid sequence: CASSEAQSLVEQFF. The chain is built from TRBV2 and TRBJ2-1; D gene uncertain. V was cut by 0 bases and J by 9 bases, with 12 bases left in between. CDR3 size: 14 residues. In germline, CDR1 is SNHLY, CDR2 FYNNEI.

This clone was seen a handful of times. The V gene is TRBV4-1, the J gene TRBJ2-7; D unresolved. CDR3 length: 13 residues. Germline V CDR1 and CDR2: MGHRA, YSYEKL. V was cut by 0 bases and J by 4 bases, with 7 bases left in between. The CDR3 DNA reads as TGCGCCAGCAGCCAAGATCGACTTTACGAGCAGTACTTC. Amino acids: CASSQDRLYEQYF.

This clone showed up just once. The chain uses TRBV5-4 and TRBJ2-7, with 8 nucleotides matching TRBD1. Germline V lookup: CDR1 SGHNT, CDR2 YYREEE (reference sequence). CDR3 length: 15 residues. The J segment lost 5 bases and the V segment lost 3 bases, leaving 10 bases of the junction unmatched. CDR3 DNA sequence: TGTGCCAGCAGCTACCGACAGGGGATCCGCAACGAGCAGTACTTC. Translation gives CASSYRQGIRNEQYF.

This chain links TRBV6-5 with TRBJ2-7, with TRBD1 matching 10 bases. Per the germline V gene, CDR1 is MNHEY and CDR2 is SVGAGI. V was pared by 1 base and J by 6 bases, with 3 bases of the junction left unmatched. The CDR3 runs to 14 residues. This chain's CDR3 is CASSYLRDRGEQYF. The CDR3 coding sequence is TGTGCCAGCAGTTACTTACGGGACAGGGGCGAGCAGTACTTC.

CDR3 coding DNA: TGTGCCAGCAAAACTAGCGGGGGAGAGACCCAGTACTTC. Amino acid sequence: CASKTSGGETQYF. The chain links TRBV6-6 to TRBJ2-5; 11 bases agree with TRBD2. After removal of 7 bases from V and 4 bases from J, the junction contained 2 bases not matched to a gene. Looked up from germline, CDR1 is MNHNY and CDR2 is SVGAGI (reference sequence). CDR3 size: 13 residues.

V is TRBV5-5 and J is TRBJ1-1, with D perhaps TRBD1 (5 bases). CDR3 length equals 12 residues. V lost 4 bases and J lost 4, with 8 bases in between. The germline gives CDR1 SGHKS, CDR2 YYEKEE (reference sequence). The CDR3 DNA reads TGTGCCAGCAGCGGACAAAGCACTGAAGCTTTCTTT. The encoded protein is CASSGQSTEAFF.

This clone was counted ten times or more. Other nucleotide sequences from this sample produce the same CDR3. The gene calls are TRBV6-4 and TRBJ1-1; D is uncertain. This CDR3 region has 14 residues. The germline CDR1 and CDR2 sequences are MRHNA and SNTAGT. Trimming took off 0 bases at V and 1 base at J, with 6 bases between the two ends. For the CDR3, the DNA is TGTGCCAGCAGTGACTCATCCAAGAACACTGAAGCTTTCTTT. It is translated as CASSDSSKNTEAFF.

The J gene is TRBJ1-6, the V gene TRBV2; a possible D gene is TRBD1 (5 bases). The CDR3 spans 14 residues. Deletions cut 8 bases from V and 7 bases from J, with 15 bases between. Germline V gene lookup returns CDR1 SNHLY and CDR2 FYNNEI. The CDR3 bases are TGTGCCAGCGGGGGACTAAACTACAATTCACCCCTCCACTTT. This sequence encodes CASGGLNYNSPLHF.

The J gene is TRBJ2-5, the V gene TRBV19; unclear D gene. V dropped 2 bases and J dropped 11 bases, with 15 bases sitting between them. Per germline, CDR1 LNHDA and CDR2 SQIVND (reference sequence). The CDR3 extends over 13 amino acids. CDR3 sequence reads: CASSITQTTTQYF. CDR3 coding DNA: TGTGCCAGTAGTATAACCCAGACGACGACTCAGTACTTC. Full variable domain (rest looked up from reference TRBV19 and TRBJ2-5): DGGITQSPKYLFRKEGQNVTLSCEQNLNHDAMYWYRQDPGQGLRLIYYSQIVNDFQKGDIAEGYSVSREKKESFPLTVTSAQKNPTAFYLCASSITQTTTQYFGPGTRLLVL.

V gene TRBV5-6 combines with J gene TRBJ1-5; D not resolved. V dropped 4 bases and J dropped 2 bases, with 13 bases sitting between them. This CDR3 is built from 15 residues. The germline CDR1 and CDR2 sequences are SGHDT and YYEEEE. The CDR3 sequence is CASSIRDTGNQPQHF. CDR3 nucleotides: TGTGCCAGCAGCATTCGCGACACGGGCAATCAGCCCCAGCATTTT. The full variable domain, rest sourced from reference TRBV5-6 and TRBJ1-5, is DAGVTQSPTHLIKTRGQQVTLRCSPKSGHDTVSWYQQALGQGPQFIFQYYEEEERQRGNFPDRFSGHQFPNYSSELNVNALLLGDSALYLCASSIRDTGNQPQHFGDGTRLSIL.

This chain links TRBV6-1 with TRBJ1-5, with 9 bases matching TRBD1. The junction had 7 bases not matched to a gene; V was cut back by 4 bases and J by 0 bases. The CDR3 spans 17 residues. Germline V gene lookup returns CDR1 MNHNS and CDR2 SASEGT. CDR3 nucleotides: TGTGCCAGCAGTGCGGGACAGGGTGGCAGTAGCAATCAGCCCCAGCATTTT. Amino acid sequence: CASSAGQGGSSNQPQHF.